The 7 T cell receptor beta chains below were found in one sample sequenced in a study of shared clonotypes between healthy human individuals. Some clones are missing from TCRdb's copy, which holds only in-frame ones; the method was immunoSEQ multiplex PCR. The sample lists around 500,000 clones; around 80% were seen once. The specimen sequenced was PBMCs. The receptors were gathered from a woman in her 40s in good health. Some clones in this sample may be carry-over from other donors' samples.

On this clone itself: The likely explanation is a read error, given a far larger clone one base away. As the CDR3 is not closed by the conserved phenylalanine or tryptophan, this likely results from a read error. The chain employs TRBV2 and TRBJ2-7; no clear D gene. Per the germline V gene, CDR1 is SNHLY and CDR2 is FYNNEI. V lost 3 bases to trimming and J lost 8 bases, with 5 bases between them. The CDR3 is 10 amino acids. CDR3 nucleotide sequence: TGTGCCAGCAGTGAGGCGAAGCAGTACCTC. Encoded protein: CASSEAKQYL.

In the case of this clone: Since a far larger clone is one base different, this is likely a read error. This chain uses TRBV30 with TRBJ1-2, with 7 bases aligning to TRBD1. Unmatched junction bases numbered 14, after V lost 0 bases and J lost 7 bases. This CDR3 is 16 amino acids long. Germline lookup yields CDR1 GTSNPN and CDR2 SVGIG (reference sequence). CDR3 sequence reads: CAWSVNPQGTHCGYTF. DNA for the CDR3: TGTGCCTGGAGTGTCAACCCACAGGGGACTCACTGTGGCTACACCTTC.

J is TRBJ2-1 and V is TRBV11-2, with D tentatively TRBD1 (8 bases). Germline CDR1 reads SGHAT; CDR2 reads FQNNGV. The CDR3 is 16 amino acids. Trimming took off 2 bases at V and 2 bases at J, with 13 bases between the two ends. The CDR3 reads CASSLREGQAYNEQFF. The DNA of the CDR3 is TGTGCCAGCAGCTTAAGGGAGGGACAGGCCTACAATGAGCAGTTCTTC.

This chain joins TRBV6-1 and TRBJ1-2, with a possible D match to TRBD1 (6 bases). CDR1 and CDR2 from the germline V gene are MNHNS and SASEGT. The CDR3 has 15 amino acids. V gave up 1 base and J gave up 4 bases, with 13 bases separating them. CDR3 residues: CASSEVPGAGYGYTF. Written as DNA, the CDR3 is TGTGCCAGCAGTGAAGTGCCGGGGGCAGGCTATGGCTACACCTTC.

This CDR3 is CSVDPGTGYGYTF. The CDR3 nucleotides read TGCAGCGTTGATCCTGGGACAGGGTATGGCTACACCTTC. The genes are TRBV29-1 and TRBJ1-2; 9 bases match TRBD1. There are 13 residues in the CDR3. The ends lost 3 bases at V and 5 bases at J; junction bases unmatched: 4. Germline values: CDR1 SQVTM, CDR2 ANQGSEA.

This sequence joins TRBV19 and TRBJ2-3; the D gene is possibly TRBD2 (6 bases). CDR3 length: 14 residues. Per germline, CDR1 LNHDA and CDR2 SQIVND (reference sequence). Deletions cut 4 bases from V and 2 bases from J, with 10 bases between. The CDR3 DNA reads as TGTGCCAGTAGTAATCCGGGGGTCACAGATACGCAGTATTTT. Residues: CASSNPGVTDTQYF.

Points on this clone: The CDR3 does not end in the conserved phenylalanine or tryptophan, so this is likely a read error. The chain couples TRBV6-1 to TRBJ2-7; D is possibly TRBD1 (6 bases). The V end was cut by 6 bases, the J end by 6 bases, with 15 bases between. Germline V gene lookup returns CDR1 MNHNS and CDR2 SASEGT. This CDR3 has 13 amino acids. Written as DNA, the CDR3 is TGTGCCAGCAGGCGAGGGTCAGGGGCCGAGCAGTACCTC. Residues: CASRRGSGAEQYL.